This passage covers 2 T cell receptor beta chains from one sample sequenced in a study of memory B cells and T cells in multiple sclerosis. These receptors' targets are unknown. Separate sequencing covered autoproliferating (CFSE-dim) and non-proliferating (CFSE-high) T cells from stimulus-free culture. 5x10^7 CFSE-labeled PBMCs were cultured less than eight days unstimulated, then replicate wells were pooled. Assay used: immunoSEQ multiplex PCR; TCRdb lists only in-frame clones, some missing. Of 46,000 or so clones listed, almost 85% are singletons. The specimen sequenced was PBMCs from blood kept in culture. Every receptor here comes from a human donor with multiple sclerosis.

The rearrangement uses TRBV13 and TRBJ1-1; tentatively, D is TRBD1 (5 bases). The CDR3 runs to 14 residues. Germline V lookup: CDR1 PRHDT, CDR2 FYEKMQ (reference sequence). V lost 5 bases and J 1 base, leaving 11 bases between the germline ends. CDR3 protein: CASSPGLPNTEAFF. In DNA, the CDR3 is TGTGCCAGCAGCCCGGGACTACCGAACACTGAAGCTTTCTTT.

This clone came up a few times. The chain employs TRBV5-8 and TRBJ2-7; D ambiguous. The CDR3 spans 11 residues. V lost 9 bases, J lost 6 bases, and 13 bases lay in between. Germline CDR1 reads SGHTS; CDR2 reads YDEGEE. CDR3 coding DNA: TGTGCCACTAACCCTGCCCTCGAGCAGTACTTC. Residues: CATNPALEQYF.